This T cell receptor beta chain was captured by sequencing in a study of metastatic and nonmetastatic thyroid tumors. Study overall: A comparison of repertoires was made across blood and tumor or nodule tissue from malignant and benign thyroid patients.

Among the patients, none had received any treatment before thyroid surgery. The authors' processing: A classifier of distant metastasis in papillary thyroid cancer was built from CDR3 differences (across clinicopathological groups). TCRdb reassembled clones from the PCR reads with MiXCR. TCRdb, not the authors, supplied the V and J calls. The table lists around 35,000 clones, about a sixth of them singletons. About this clone itself: Its antigen is still unknown.

The study, taken as a whole, reports: A significant increase in TCR beta diversity was reportedly seen in malignant thyroid tumors relative to benign nodules, in blood and tumor.

The sample comprised blood. The sequence derives from a female donor with papillary thyroid cancer or a benign thyroid nodule (not recorded which). Some clones in this sample may be carry-over from other donors' samples.

The CDR3 reads CASSEPTDTNYGYTF. CDR3 nucleotide sequence: TGTGCCAGCTCAGAACCGACGGACACCAACTATGGCTACACCTTC. V usage is TRBV18 and J usage is TRBJ1-2; tentative D call: TRBD1 (5 bases). Germline V CDR1 and CDR2: KGHSH, LQKENI. Between the trimmed V and J ends, which lost 5 bases and 2 bases, there was a span of 15 bases. The CDR3 sequence is 15 residues long.